The 30 T cell receptor beta chains presented below share a single source sample, sequenced in a study of Tregs in tolerant kidney transplant recipients. TCRdb's copy holds only in-frame clones and misses some; the assay was immunoSEQ multiplex PCR. Here the sample spans 85,000 to 90,000 clones, around nine tenths being singletons. Sequencing was carried out using CD8+ T cells from blood. All receptors derive from a human donor in good health.

The chain is built from TRBV7-8 and TRBJ2-6, with D possibly matching TRBD1 (5 bases). Per germline, CDR1 SGHVS and CDR2 FQNEAQ. CDR3 size: 19 residues. V lost 5 bases and J 1 base, leaving 21 bases between the germline ends. This chain's CDR3 is CASSRDWGSSRSGANVLTF. CDR3 coding DNA: TGTGCCAGCAGCAGAGACTGGGGCAGCTCCCGTTCTGGGGCCAACGTCCTGACTTTC.

This chain links TRBV10-1 with TRBJ1-2; 8 bases agree with TRBD1. Germline CDR1 WNHNN, CDR2 SYGVQD (reference sequence). CDR3 length: 14 residues. CDR3 amino acids: CATIPRQGLDGYTF. DNA of the CDR3: TGCGCAACTATCCCCAGACAGGGGTTGGATGGCTACACCTTC.

This chain uses TRBV7-8 with TRBJ2-5; no reliable D call. V shed 0 bases and J shed 0 bases, with 11 bases lying between them. The CDR3 is 16 amino acids. Germline CDR1 reads SGHVS; CDR2 reads FQNEAQ. DNA for the CDR3: TGTGCCAGCAGCTTAGCGCAAGCCCCGTACCAAGAGACCCAGTACTTC. This sequence encodes CASSLAQAPYQETQYF. Using reference TRBV7-8 and TRBJ2-5 for the parts outside the CDR3, the full variable domain is GAGVSQSPRYKVAKRGQDVALRCDPISGHVSLFWYQQALGQGPEFLTYFQNEAQLDKSGLPSDRFFAERPEGSVSTLKIQRTQQEDSAVYLCASSLAQAPYQETQYFGPGTRLLVL.

The chain employs TRBV6-4 and TRBJ2-3, with 8 bases matching TRBD1. Germline assignment: CDR1 MRHNA and CDR2 SNTAGT. Germline trimming cut 4 bases from V and 2 bases from J; bases unmatched to any gene: 5. This CDR3 has 15 residues. The CDR3 region has the DNA TGTGCCAGCAGTGGACAGGGGTCCCACACAGATACGCAGTATTTT. Translating gives CASSGQGSHTDTQYF.

This clone was seen only a few times. This chain links TRBV19 with TRBJ1-5; the D gene is possibly TRBD1 (5 bases). The CDR3 covers 13 residues. CDR1 is LNHDA and CDR2 is SQIVND in the germline V gene (reference sequence). Trimming took off 7 bases at V and 6 bases at J, with 13 bases between the two ends. This CDR3 reads CASTPNGGQPQHF. CDR3 DNA sequence: TGTGCCAGTACCCCGAACGGGGGTCAGCCCCAGCATTTT.

The chain is built from TRBV19 and TRBJ1-5, with D possibly TRBD1 on 5 matching bases. Trimming removed 6 bases from V and 4 bases from J, with 19 bases in between. This CDR3 comprises 16 residues. Per the germline V gene, CDR1 is LNHDA and CDR2 is SQIVND (reference sequence). CDR3 DNA: TGTGCCAGTAGAAAGCGACAGACTTCAGGGAATCAGCCCCAGCATTTT. As protein: CASRKRQTSGNQPQHF.

The V gene is TRBV7-8, the J gene TRBJ2-2; 7 bases map to TRBD2. The CDR3 has 15 amino acids. Per germline, CDR1 SGHVS and CDR2 FQNEAQ. The trim removed 8 bases at V and 0 bases at J, leaving 6 bases unmatched. As DNA, the CDR3 is TGTGCCAGCTGGATGGGGGGGGCGAACACCGGGGAGCTGTTTTTT. This gives the protein CASWMGGANTGELFF.

This chain uses TRBV5-1 with TRBJ2-7, with a tentative D call TRBD2 (6 bases). The CDR3 covers 15 residues. Germline V gene sequence: CDR1 SGHRS, CDR2 YFSETQ. V lost 4 bases and J lost 4, with 18 bases in between. The CDR3 nucleotides read TGCGCCAGCAGCCTAATAGCGGCTCCACCTTACGAGCAGTACTTC. Its translation is CASSLIAAPPYEQYF.

The chain recombines TRBV9 with TRBJ2-6; D remains ambiguous. Trimming pared 1 base from V and 1 base from J, leaving 6 bases between. CDR1 and CDR2 (germline): SGDLS, YYNGEE. The CDR3 extends over 15 amino acids. In nucleotides, the CDR3 is TGTGCCAGCAGCGTAAGGAATTCTGGGGCCAACGTCCTGACTTTC. The encoded protein is CASSVRNSGANVLTF.

The chain links TRBV4-1 to TRBJ1-3, with D possibly matching TRBD1 (5 bases). The CDR3 extends over 19 amino acids. Trimming took off 0 bases at V and 2 bases at J, with 20 bases between the two ends. Germline V gene data show CDR1 as MGHRA and CDR2 as YSYEKL. CDR3 nucleotides: TGCGCCAGCAGCCAAGAAGTTTTTCGGGGCAGGGCAACTGGAAACACCATATATTTT. Translation gives CASSQEVFRGRATGNTIYF.

The chain is built from TRBV6-1 and TRBJ2-3; TRBD2 aligns across 8 bases. CDR3 length: 15 amino acids. Germline assignment: CDR1 MNHNS and CDR2 SASEGT. The junction had 9 bases not matched to a gene; V was cut back by 7 bases and J by 3 bases. CDR3 DNA: TGTGCCAGCACCCGCCGGGGGGGCATGACAGATACGCAGTATTTT. Its translation: CASTRRGGMTDTQYF.

The chain joins TRBV10-1 to TRBJ2-7, with TRBD1 as a possible D gene (6 bases). CDR3 size: 13 residues. Germline lookup yields CDR1 WNHNN and CDR2 SYGVQD (reference sequence). V gave up 6 bases and J gave up 2 bases, with 11 bases separating them. The CDR3 nucleotides read TGCGCCAGCAGCCAGGACAGCGCCTACGAGCAGTACTTC. Encoded protein: CASSQDSAYEQYF.

This clone was detected ten times or more. V and J are TRBV27 and TRBJ1-2; 11 bases map to TRBD1. Germline CDR1 and CDR2: MNHEY and SMNVEV (reference sequence). The CDR3 extends over 17 amino acids. J gave up 3 bases and V 6 bases, and 12 bases lay outside the gene matches. This chain's CDR3 is CASRDPGTGGSDYGYTF. DNA for the CDR3: TGTGCCAGCAGAGATCCCGGGACAGGGGGTTCAGACTATGGCTACACCTTC.

The CDR3, as DNA: TGCAGCGTTTTTTCTAGCGGGGCCGGCTTTGAGCAGTTCTTC. It codes for CSVFSSGAGFEQFF. This chain connects TRBV29-1 to TRBJ2-1; 9 positions match TRBD2. This CDR3 is built from 14 residues. Germline V gives CDR1 SQVTM, CDR2 ANQGSEA. V was pared by 5 bases and J by 9 bases, with 11 bases of the junction left unmatched.

The chain carries TRBV25-1 and TRBJ1-2; D perhaps matches TRBD1 (5 bases). Trimming removed 5 bases at V and 5 bases at J, with 12 bases between. CDR3 length equals 13 residues. CDR1 is MGHDK and CDR2 is SYGVNS in the germline V gene. CDR3 DNA: TGTGCCAGCAGTCTCGGGGACTATTATGGCTACACCTTC. Residues: CASSLGDYYGYTF.

J is TRBJ2-2 and V is TRBV7-9; no definite D call. The ends were cut back, 0 bases at V and 5 bases at J, with 7 bases in the middle. Germline CDR1 SEHNR, CDR2 FQNEAQ (reference sequence). CDR3 size: 14 residues. The CDR3 reads CASSLAGWTGELFF. The CDR3 DNA reads as TGTGCCAGCAGCTTAGCAGGGTGGACCGGGGAGCTGTTTTTT.

This clone came up a few times. The rearrangement uses TRBV7-9 and TRBJ1-5; D is undetermined. The CDR3 has 14 amino acids. Trimming took off 4 bases at V and 7 bases at J, with 14 bases between the two ends. The germline V gene encodes CDR1 SEHNR and CDR2 FQNEAQ (reference sequence). CDR3 protein: CASSSSGLGQPQHF. CDR3 nucleotides: TGTGCCAGCAGCTCGAGCGGTCTGGGGCAGCCCCAGCATTTT.

A few counts support this clone. As DNA, the CDR3 is TGTGCCAGCCGGGACAGGGGGCATGGCGGGGAGCTGTTTTTT. It encodes CASRDRGHGGELFF. J is TRBJ2-2 and V is TRBV2, with 12 nucleotides matching TRBD1. Trimming at V came to 8 bases and at J to 7 bases, leaving 5 bases not matched to a gene. Germline assignment: CDR1 SNHLY and CDR2 FYNNEI. CDR3 length: 14 amino acids.

V and J are TRBV10-3 and TRBJ1-2; 9 nucleotides match TRBD1. CDR3 size: 14 residues. V lost 3 bases and J lost 4; bases outside the gene matches: 3. Germline assignment: CDR1 ENHRY and CDR2 SYGVKD. The CDR3 bases are TGTGCCATCAGTGACCAGGGACAGGGCTATGGCTACACCTTC. Amino acid sequence: CAISDQGQGYGYTF.

The chain joins TRBV6-5 to TRBJ2-1, with TRBD2 as a possible D gene (6 bases). The CDR3 is 15 amino acids. Trimming took off 2 bases at V and 4 bases at J, with 12 bases between the two ends. Per the germline V gene, CDR1 is MNHEY and CDR2 is SVGAGI. The CDR3 nucleotides are TGTGCCAGCAGTTACGGCGGGGAAGGATACAATGAGCAGTTCTTC. This codes for CASSYGGEGYNEQFF.

V is TRBV4-1 and J is TRBJ2-2; 12 nucleotides match TRBD2. Germline V lookup: CDR1 MGHRA, CDR2 YSYEKL. The junction had 4 bases not matched to a gene; V was cut back by 0 bases and J by 5 bases. The CDR3 has 17 residues. The CDR3 DNA reads TGCGCCAGCAGCCAAGAAGGACTAGCGGGATGGACCGGGGAGCTGTTTTTT. Encoded protein: CASSQEGLAGWTGELFF.

The rearrangement uses TRBV5-6 and TRBJ2-7; D is possibly TRBD2 (8 bases). Trimming removed 2 bases at V and 2 bases at J, with 14 bases between. The CDR3 spans 15 residues. Germline loops: CDR1 SGHDT, CDR2 YYEEEE. CDR3 residues: CASSFSGTAAYEQYF. CDR3 nucleotide sequence: TGTGCCAGCAGCTTTAGCGGGACAGCAGCCTACGAGCAGTACTTC.

The CDR3 bases are TGCGCCAGCAGCCATCTAGGACAGGGCTTAAGATCCGAGCAGTACTTC. Translated, it gives CASSHLGQGLRSEQYF. V gene TRBV4-1 combines with J gene TRBJ2-7; TRBD1 agrees at 8 bases. The V gene end was trimmed by 3 bases and the J gene end by 6 bases; junction bases not matched to a gene: 13. CDR1 is MGHRA and CDR2 is YSYEKL in the germline V gene. CDR3 length: 16 amino acids.

In its sample, this clone was seen once. The V gene is TRBV20-1, the J gene TRBJ1-1; no clear D. Germline CDR1 DFQATT, CDR2 SNEGSKA (reference sequence). The CDR3 covers 10 residues. The V and J ends lost 7 bases and 8 bases respectively, with 11 bases between them. CDR3 amino acids: CSGGPEEAFF. Here the CDR3 DNA reads TGCAGTGGAGGTCCCGAAGAAGCTTTCTTT.

This chain joins TRBV30 and TRBJ2-7; perhaps TRBD2 as D (7 bases). Deletions cut 6 bases from V and 3 bases from J, with 15 bases between. The CDR3 length is 13 residues. CDR1 and CDR2 (germline): GTSNPN, SVGIG (reference sequence). CDR3 in amino acids: CACEGGANYEQYF. The CDR3 DNA reads TGTGCCTGCGAGGGGGGGGCAAACTACGAGCAGTACTTC.

The J gene is TRBJ1-2, the V gene TRBV6-5; 9 bases fit TRBD1. Losses at the gene ends were 2 bases for V and 2 bases for J; bases not matched to a gene: 6. Germline CDR1 MNHEY, CDR2 SVGAGI. The CDR3 consists of 16 residues. The CDR3 protein is CASSYQAGTGNYGYTF. Here the CDR3 DNA reads TGTGCCAGCAGTTACCAGGCCGGGACAGGGAACTATGGCTACACCTTC.

The chain couples TRBV7-9 to TRBJ1-6; the D gene is possibly TRBD1 (5 bases). V was shortened by 5 bases and J by 11 bases, with 25 bases between the two germline ends. Germline V gene sequence: CDR1 SEHNR, CDR2 FQNEAQ (reference sequence). The CDR3 is 17 residues long. The CDR3 region has the DNA TGTGCCAGCAGCCCCGACGCCCGGGGCGAAATCAGGGCACCCCTCCACTTT. Its translation is CASSPDARGEIRAPLHF.

The chain joins TRBV6-5 to TRBJ1-3, with TRBD1 matching 12 bases. Germline trimming cut 2 bases from V and 4 bases from J; bases unmatched to any gene: 0. The CDR3 covers 15 residues. The germline gives CDR1 MNHEY, CDR2 SVGAGI. The CDR3 coding sequence is TGTGCCAGCAGTTACGGGACAGGGGGCGGAAACACCATATATTTT. This gives the protein CASSYGTGGGNTIYF.

J is TRBJ2-7 and V is TRBV27; D is possibly TRBD1 (5 bases). Trimming cost V 6 bases and J 3 bases, with 21 bases left between them. Looked up from germline, CDR1 is MNHEY and CDR2 is SMNVEV (reference sequence). There are 16 residues in the CDR3. This CDR3 reads CASSDHQGAENYEQYF. The CDR3 bases are TGTGCCAGCAGCGACCATCAAGGGGCAGAAAACTACGAGCAGTACTTC.

The genes are TRBV5-4 and TRBJ2-3; D remains ambiguous. There are 12 residues in the CDR3. Trimming pared 3 bases from V and 2 bases from J, leaving 4 bases between. The germline V gene encodes CDR1 SGHNT and CDR2 YYREEE (reference sequence). This CDR3 reads CASSSATDTQYF. In nucleotides, the CDR3 is TGTGCCAGCAGCTCGGCCACAGATACGCAGTATTTT.